This T cell receptor beta chain is from a study of blood T cells in healthy people across ages. Study-wide findings and caveats: Without sorted subsets, naive and antigen-experienced compartments could not be conclusively compared. Older individuals had lower TCR beta diversity per million T cells (the decline was roughly linear).

This clonotype occurred once. Its antigen is currently unknown. A J-beta primer mix and a sample-barcoded 5' primer were used in a second PCR of roughly 6 to 11 cycles. Every cDNA was tagged by a template-switch adaptor with 12 random nucleotides. Via MiXCR, TCRdb re-called the 5' RACE reads, giving one row per CDR3 protein. The sample contains about 970,000 distinct CDR3 sequences, 51% of which appear only once. The CDR3 extends over 15 amino acids. Looked up from germline, CDR1 is LNHNV and CDR2 is YYDKDF (reference sequence). This receptor was taken from a woman aged 55-70 years in good health. Sample: blood. The chain combines TRBV15 with TRBJ2-5, with 7 bases identical to TRBD1. The J call may be faulty, since TRBJ2-7 better matches the DNA end. CDR3 sequence reads: CATSRTGQSAYEQYF. CDR3 DNA sequence: TGTGCCACCAGCAGGACGGGACAGTCCGCCTACGAGCAGTACTTC.